The present TCR beta chain was sequenced within a study of OX40 agonist ivuxolimab in advanced cancers. Overall study findings and caveats: Blood T cells, both CD4+ and CD8+, expanded clonally by week 6 at 0.1 to 3.0 mg/kg.

Sampling of blood occurred at baseline, cycle 4 day 1, and cycle 7 day 1. To note about this clone: Its antigen is still unknown.

CDR1 LGHNA and CDR2 YSLEER come from the germline V gene. The length of the CDR3 is 15 residues. V lost 2 bases, J lost 5 bases, and 2 bases stayed unmatched. The table came from immunoSEQ multiplex PCR; TCRdb's copy has only in-frame clones and leaves some out. The sample holds about 110,000 clones, roughly nine tenths seen once. The gene calls are TRBV4-3 and TRBJ1-4, with 10 positions matching TRBD1. The origin of this receptor is an adult with an advanced solid tumor such as melanoma, head and neck, liver or kidney cancer. Sequenced material: CD4+ or CD8+ T cells sorted from blood, taken in a trial of the OX40 agonist ivuxolimab. CDR3 loop: CASSQRTGGNEKLFF. The CDR3 region has the DNA TGCGCCAGCAGCCAAAGGACAGGGGGAAATGAAAAACTGTTTTTT.